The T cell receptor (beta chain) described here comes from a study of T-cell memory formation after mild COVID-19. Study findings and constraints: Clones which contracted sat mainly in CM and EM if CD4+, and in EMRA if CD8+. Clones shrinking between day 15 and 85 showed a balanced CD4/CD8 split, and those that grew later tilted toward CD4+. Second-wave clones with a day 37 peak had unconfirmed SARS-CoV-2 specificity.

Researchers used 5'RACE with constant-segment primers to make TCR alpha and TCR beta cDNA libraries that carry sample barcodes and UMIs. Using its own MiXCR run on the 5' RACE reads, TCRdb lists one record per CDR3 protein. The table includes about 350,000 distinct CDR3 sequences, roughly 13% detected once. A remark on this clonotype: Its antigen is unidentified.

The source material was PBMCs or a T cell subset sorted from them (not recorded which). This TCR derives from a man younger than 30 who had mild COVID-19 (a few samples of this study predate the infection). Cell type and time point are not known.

The CDR3 region has the DNA TGTGCCAGCAGCCATGGACAGGGCGCTGAAGCTTTCTTT. As protein: CASSHGQGAEAFF. The chain couples TRBV7-7 to TRBJ1-1, with 8 positions matching TRBD1. Germline CDR1 is SSHAT and CDR2 is FNYEAQ (reference sequence). V dropped 5 bases and J dropped 6; count of bases not matched to a gene: 5. CDR3 length equals 13 residues.